This T cell receptor (beta chain) derives from a study of blood T cell repertoires in COVID-19. The CDR3 spans 14 residues. V was clipped by 5 bases and J by 2 bases, with 10 bases between them. The germline CDR1 and CDR2 sequences are SGHKS and YYEKEE (reference sequence). Profiled with immunoSEQ multiplex PCR; TCRdb holds only in-frame clones, not every one. The table includes tens of thousands of clones, over 75% detected once. This clone was seen ten or more times. The sequenced material came from peripheral blood. The chain couples TRBV5-5 to TRBJ2-2; no reliable D call. This receptor was identified in a man at least 80 years old with active or convalescent COVID-19. The DNA of the CDR3 is TGTGCCAGCAGGCTGACACCCAACACCGGGGAGCTGTTTTTT. As protein: CASRLTPNTGELFF. Drawing the rest from reference TRBV5-5 and TRBJ2-2, the complete variable domain is DAGVTQSPTHLIKTRGQQVTLRCSPISGHKSVSWYQQVLGQGPQFIFQYYEKEERGRGNFPDRFSARQFPNYSSELNVNALLLGDSALYLCASRLTPNTGELFFGEGSRLTVL.